This TCR beta chain originates from a study of cytomegalovirus exposure and HLA in healthy donors. Trimming removed 0 bases from V and 0 bases from J, with 8 bases in between. Per germline, CDR1 SGHRS and CDR2 YFSETQ. There are 15 residues in the CDR3. 60 Vbeta and 13 Jbeta primers were used in PCR. TCRdb's table, derived via immunoSEQ multiplex PCR, lists solely in-frame clones and lacks some. Seen here are more than 90,000 clones, about 80% observed once, and the top ten hold about 4.3%. Whole-study findings and limits: In a later analysis, a genetic analysis reported fewer productive-TCR N-insertions in an Asian-associated ancestry cluster than the cohort average. The classifier, whose performance was assessed in both the original and validation cohorts, reportedly diagnosed cytomegalovirus status with high specificity and sensitivity. A later examination showed that TCR association rates differed by HLA locus, with DRB1 most and HLA-C fewest.

Of note for this clone: No antigen is known for it.

Sequenced sample: PBMCs. The V gene is TRBV5-1, the J gene TRBJ2-3, with a possible D match to TRBD1 (5 bases). The receptor comes from a man aged 35 to 55 in good health and CMV-seronegative. The CDR3 reads CASSLETASTDTQYF. For the CDR3, the DNA is TGCGCCAGCAGCTTGGAGACAGCTAGCACAGATACGCAGTATTTT.